This T cell receptor (beta chain) was recorded in a study of T cells after posttransplantation cyclophosphamide. Study observations and caveats: Later blood repertoires were often dominated by clones from the donor CD8+ memory compartment.

The sample holds many counts of this clone. Its specificity is not known. This CDR3 is 15 amino acids long. The V gene's germline CDR1 is KGHSH and CDR2 LQKENI. J gave up 7 bases and V 3 bases, and 8 bases lay outside the gene matches. Repertoires were generated with immunoSEQ multiplex PCR, while TCRdb's copy carries only in-frame clones and drops some. There are thousands of clones in the sample, none observed a single time. Busulfan-fludarabine conditioning, marrow transplant, and cyclophosphamide on days +3 and +4 were administered. The V gene is TRBV18, the J gene TRBJ2-1, with TRBD2 identical over 8 bases. The receptor comes from a male patient younger than 35 who received an allogeneic stem cell transplant from an unrelated donor, was CMV-positive, and had acute and chronic GVHD. The T cells may come from the graft donor. The input for sequencing was PBMCs, taken after allogeneic stem cell transplant with posttransplant cyclophosphamide. As DNA, the CDR3 is TGTGCCAGCTCACCGTCCGCGGGGGGCGAGAATGAGCAGTTCTTC. This sequence encodes CASSPSAGGENEQFF.